Sequencing of this T cell receptor beta chain was carried out in a study of T cell repertoires in cytomegalovirus infection. Looking at the study overall: As its CMV epitopes, the study selected recently identified HLA-C-restricted and well-studied HLA-B-restricted targets. CMV infection plus the matching HLA type was flagged by public TCR beta signatures.

The length of the CDR3 is 16 residues. The germline CDR1 and CDR2 sequences are SGHTA and FQGNSA. The V segment lost 5 bases and the J segment 4 bases; nucleotides outside the gene matches: 11. This clonotype appeared many times. What it binds is not known. TCRdb analysed the reads with MiXCR anew, one entry per CDR3 protein. The sample shows hundreds of thousands of distinct CDR3 sequences, 30% to 35% of them seen only once. The sequences come from cultured PBMCs, collected from culture after CMV antigen stimulation. The chain is built from TRBV7-2 and TRBJ2-5, with 9 bases that match TRBD2. The clonotype originates from a human donor in good health (CMV status not recorded). Some clones in this sample may be carry-over from other donors' samples. The chain's CDR3 is CASSPTGGGAGETQYF. DNA of the CDR3: TGTGCCAGCAGCCCCACGGGCGGGGGGGCCGGAGAGACCCAGTACTTC.